The 10 T cell receptor beta chains in this list originate from one sample, sequenced in a study of memory CD4+ T cells and cytomegalovirus serostatus. Single viable CD3+CD4+CD8-CD45RO+ cells were sorted as the memory CD4+ T cells. Sequencing used immunoSEQ multiplex PCR; TCRdb keeps in-frame clones, though not all of them. The sample consists of some 53,000 clones, roughly 78% of them appearing once. The sample taken for sequencing was memory CD4+ T cells from blood. Receptors were obtained from an adult in good health and CMV-seronegative.

This chain joins TRBV7-2 and TRBJ2-1, with D perhaps TRBD1 (6 bases). Germline V CDR1 and CDR2: SGHTA, FQGNSA. This CDR3 comprises 13 residues. Trimming removed 3 bases from V and 5 bases from J, with 8 bases in between. CDR3 protein: CASSFNRDNEQFF. The CDR3 DNA reads TGTGCCAGCAGCTTCAACAGGGACAATGAGCAGTTCTTC.

This clone has just one count. J is TRBJ2-1 and V is TRBV19, with TRBD2 matching 10 bases. CDR1 and CDR2 (germline): LNHDA, SQIVND (reference sequence). The CDR3 runs to 16 residues. V was pared by 4 bases and J by 4 bases, with 7 bases of the junction left unmatched. CDR3 loop: CASSTVAGGTYNEQFF. CDR3 in DNA: TGTGCCAGTAGTACGGTAGCGGGGGGTACATACAATGAGCAGTTCTTC.

A single count supports this clone. The chain carries TRBV6-6 and TRBJ1-2, with D unclear. This CDR3 spans 13 amino acids. V lost 2 bases to trimming and J lost 8 bases, with 12 bases between them. Germline CDR1 and CDR2: MNHNY and SVGAGI (reference sequence). CDR3 sequence reads: CASSYDNAGGYTF. CDR3 sequence (DNA): TGTGCCAGCAGTTACGACAATGCTGGGGGCTACACCTTC.

This clone was recorded once. The V gene is TRBV7-9, the J gene TRBJ2-5, with D possibly TRBD2 on 6 matching bases. V dropped 5 bases and J dropped 5 bases, with 18 bases sitting between them. This CDR3 has 15 amino acids. Germline loops: CDR1 SEHNR, CDR2 FQNEAQ (reference sequence). The CDR3 protein is CASSPKRRVGETQYF. In nucleotides, the CDR3 is TGTGCCAGCAGCCCGAAGCGGAGGGTCGGCGAGACCCAGTACTTC.

The V gene is TRBV4-1, the J gene TRBJ2-3, with D uncertain. Trimming removed 1 base at V and 6 bases at J, with 17 bases between. This CDR3 contains 16 residues. Germline CDR1 reads MGHRA; CDR2 reads YSYEKL. Here the CDR3 DNA reads TGCGCCAGCAGCCAAGTGTTTCCCCCCCGTACCGATACGCAGTATTTT. Encoded protein: CASSQVFPPRTDTQYF.

This chain joins TRBV11-1 and TRBJ1-2; 8 nucleotides match TRBD1. The CDR3 has 13 amino acids. With 5 bases clipped from V and 8 bases from J, the junction kept 7 bases outside the gene matches. CDR1 is SGHAT and CDR2 is FQDESV in the germline V gene (reference sequence). CDR3 nucleotides: TGTGCCAGCAGCCCCAGTGGGACAGGAGGCTACACCTTC. This codes for CASSPSGTGGYTF.

V and J are TRBV19 and TRBJ1-5, with a tentative D call TRBD1 (6 bases). Germline CDR1 and CDR2: LNHDA and SQIVND (reference sequence). Trimming took off 4 bases at V and 3 bases at J, with 13 bases between the two ends. The CDR3 totals 15 residues. CDR3 nucleotides: TGTGCCAGTAGTACGGCACAGGGCCCCAATCAGCCCCAGCATTTT. Its translation: CASSTAQGPNQPQHF.

This clone was counted a single time. The rearrangement uses TRBV9 and TRBJ2-2; 8 bases map to TRBD1. From germline, CDR1 is SGDLS and CDR2 YYNGEE. V lost 3 bases and J lost 6; bases outside the gene matches: 10. There are 16 residues in the CDR3. The CDR3 protein is CASSASPTGGPGELFF. DNA for the CDR3: TGTGCCAGCAGCGCTTCCCCCACAGGGGGACCCGGGGAGCTGTTTTTT.

The rearrangement joins TRBV7-2 to TRBJ1-2; perhaps TRBD1 as D (5 bases). The CDR3 is made up of 15 amino acids. Germline V gene data show CDR1 as SGHTA and CDR2 as FQGNSA. V lost 5 bases, J lost 8 bases, and 21 bases lay in between. CDR3 region: CASSAKTGTPSGYTF. CDR3 nucleotide sequence: TGTGCCAGCAGCGCCAAGACCGGGACCCCATCCGGCTACACCTTC.

This clone appeared a few times. J is TRBJ2-1 and V is TRBV5-1; D is tentatively TRBD1 or TRBD2 (6 bases each). V lost 4 bases and J lost 0, with 8 bases in between. CDR3 length: 14 amino acids. In germline, CDR1 is SGHRS, CDR2 YFSETQ. The CDR3 reads CASSKGGSYNEQFF. As DNA, the CDR3 is TGCGCCAGCAGCAAGGGGGGCTCCTACAATGAGCAGTTCTTC. Combining the CDR3 with reference TRBV5-1 and TRBJ2-1 gives the whole variable domain KAGVTQTPRYLIKTRGQQVTLSCSPISGHRSVSWYQQTPGQGLQFLFEYFSETQRNKGNFPGRFSGRQFSNSRSEMNVSTLELGDSALYLCASSKGGSYNEQFFGPGTRLTVL.